This entry lists 17 T cell receptor beta chains sequenced from one sample in a study of T cell repertoires in cytomegalovirus infection (dated by TCRdb to between 2019 and 2020). The meaning of the sample's treatment or condition label: in vitro stimulation with specific CMV peptide epitopes to enrich CMV-specific T cells. Their recognized antigens are unknown. Sequencing was performed on an Illumina HiSeq 1500. The public reads were reprocessed in TCRdb via fastp at Q25 and MiXCR, keeping in-frame beta chains. Rows matching on CDR3 protein sequence are summarized as one entry with the most common DNA and genes. In all, the sample holds about 150,000 distinct CDR3 sequences, and approximately 30% of those were seen once. The ten largest clones capture about 52% of the sample. This specimen consisted of CD8+ T cells from cultured PBMCs, obtained from culture after CMV antigen stimulation. Every receptor here comes from a human donor in good health (CMV status not recorded). Some clones in this sample may be carry-over from other donors' samples.

This clonotype was detected only a few times. The gene calls are TRBV12-3 or TRBV12-4 and TRBJ1-2; 7 bases match TRBD1. The CDR3 runs to 16 residues. The trim removed 2 bases at V and 4 bases at J, leaving 10 bases unmatched. Here the CDR3 DNA reads TGTGCCAGCAGTTTATTTGGAGGGGGCATTGGCTATGGCTACACCTTC. Translated: CASSLFGGGIGYGYTF.

The chain carries TRBV5-4 and TRBJ2-7; 7 bases match TRBD1. There are 14 residues in the CDR3. Trimming cost V 4 bases and J 3 bases; bases outside gene matches: 7. From germline, CDR1 is SGHNT and CDR2 YYREEE (reference sequence). The CDR3: CASSQPGQSYEQYF. The CDR3 bases are TGTGCCAGCAGCCAACCGGGACAGAGCTACGAGCAGTACTTC. Together with reference TRBV5-4 and TRBJ2-7, the CDR3 gives the full variable domain: ETGVTQSPTHLIKTRGQQVTLRCSSQSGHNTVSWYQQALGQGPQFIFQYYREEENGRGNFPPRFSGLQFPNYSSELNVNALELDDSALYLCASSQPGQSYEQYFGPGTRLTVT.

This clonotype was detected ten times or more. V gene TRBV10-3 combines with J gene TRBJ1-5, with a tentative D call TRBD1 (5 bases). CDR1 is ENHRY and CDR2 is SYGVKD in the germline V gene. The CDR3 has 13 amino acids. V was trimmed by 3 bases and J by 4 bases, leaving 7 bases between them. The chain's CDR3 is CAISDGGNQPQHF. The DNA for the CDR3 is TGTGCCATCAGTGATGGGGGGAATCAGCCCCAGCATTTT.

The rearrangement uses TRBV7-6 and TRBJ1-1, with a tentative D call TRBD1 (5 bases). The V end was cut by 5 bases, the J end by 3 bases, with 10 bases between. CDR1 and CDR2 (germline): SGHVS, FNYEAQ. The CDR3 covers 13 residues. DNA of the CDR3: TGTGCCAGCAGCCTGACAGATTACACTGAAGCTTTCTTT. Its translation is CASSLTDYTEAFF.

This chain joins TRBV10-3 and TRBJ2-2, with D possibly matching TRBD1 (6 bases). Trimming took 2 bases from V and 6 from J, leaving 13 bases between them. The CDR3 loop spans 15 amino acids. Per the germline V gene, CDR1 is ENHRY and CDR2 is SYGVKD. DNA for the CDR3: TGTGCCATCAGTGAGATCCAGGGGTTTGCCGGGGAGCTGTTTTTT. This sequence encodes CAISEIQGFAGELFF.

This rearrangement joins TRBV7-6 to TRBJ1-2; D is possibly TRBD1 (6 bases). The CDR3 extends over 17 amino acids. CDR1 is SGHVS and CDR2 is FNYEAQ in the germline V gene. V shed 1 base and J shed 4 bases, with 19 bases lying between them. The CDR3 DNA is TGTGCCAGCAGCTTAGGGCCTACAGGGCGGGGGAGCTATGGCTACACCTTC. It yields the protein CASSLGPTGRGSYGYTF.

This clonotype has a handful of counts. The rearrangement uses TRBV7-6 and TRBJ2-7, with no clear D. The V and J ends lost 2 bases and 0 bases respectively, with 5 bases between them. The germline CDR1 and CDR2 sequences are SGHVS and FNYEAQ. This CDR3 region has 13 residues. The CDR3 loop reads CASSLQDSYEQYF. The CDR3 nucleotides are TGTGCCAGCAGCTTACAGGACTCCTACGAGCAGTACTTC. The full variable domain, its missing parts supplied by reference TRBV7-6 and TRBJ2-7, is GAGVSQSPRYKVTKRGQDVALRCDPISGHVSLYWYRQALGQGPEFLTYFNYEAQQDKSGLPNDRFSAERPEGSISTLTIQRTEQRDSAMYRCASSLQDSYEQYFGPGTRLTVT.

The chain has TRBV11-2 and TRBJ2-7; D may be TRBD1 or TRBD2 (5 bases each). The V and J ends lost 7 bases and 1 base respectively, with 8 bases between them. The CDR3 covers 12 residues. Germline CDR1 SGHAT, CDR2 FQNNGV. The CDR3 loop is CASTWGSYEQYF. DNA for the CDR3: TGTGCCAGCACCTGGGGGTCCTACGAGCAGTACTTC. Combining the CDR3 with reference TRBV11-2 and TRBJ2-7 gives the whole variable domain EAGVAQSPRYKIIEKRQSVAFWCNPISGHATLYWYQQILGQGPKLLIQFQNNGVVDDSQLPKDRFSAERLKGVDSTLKIQPAKLEDSAVYLCASTWGSYEQYFGPGTRLTVT.

This clonotype appeared a few times. Germline is not matched at one junction end, which may reflect a read error. V is TRBV6-1 and J is TRBJ1-4, with 10 bases fitting TRBD1. The CDR3 contains 16 residues. The V gene's germline CDR1 is MNHNS and CDR2 SASEGT. The DNA of the CDR3 is TGTGCCAGCAGAGAAGGACAGGGGGACGGGGGTGAAAAACTGTTTTTT. Translated: CASREGQGDGGEKLFF.

J is TRBJ2-5 and V is TRBV6-1, with a weak D call TRBD1 (5 bases). V lost 3 bases and J 1 base, leaving 12 bases between the germline ends. From germline, CDR1 is MNHNS and CDR2 SASEGT. CDR3 length equals 15 residues. CDR3 sequence: CASSDPRRVQETQYF. The CDR3 DNA follows: TGTGCCAGCAGTGACCCCCGCAGGGTCCAAGAGACCCAGTACTTC.

This clonotype was counted only a few times. V usage is TRBV5-8 and J usage is TRBJ1-2; D not certain. The V gene lost 2 bases and the J gene lost 7 bases, with 18 bases spanning the gap. Germline lookup yields CDR1 SGHTS and CDR2 YDEGEE. This CDR3 comprises 15 residues. CDR3 sequence reads: CASSFTASSPFGYTF. The CDR3 DNA is TGTGCCAGCAGCTTCACGGCCAGCTCCCCCTTTGGCTACACCTTC.

The CDR3 DNA is TGTGCCAGCAGCCGGCGGACTAGCGGGGTTTACAATGAGCAGTTCTTC. Its translation is CASSRRTSGVYNEQFF. This chain links TRBV3-1 with TRBJ2-1; 12 bases map to TRBD2. There are 16 residues in the CDR3. CDR1 and CDR2 (germline): LGHDT, YNNKEL (reference sequence). V gave up 4 bases and J gave up 4 bases; unmatched junction bases: 5.

This clonotype was seen a handful of times. The chain combines TRBV5-1 with TRBJ2-1; TRBD2 might be the D (6 bases). V was clipped by 1 base and J by 3 bases, with 14 bases between them. The CDR3 runs to 16 residues. Germline values: CDR1 SGHRS, CDR2 YFSETQ. In DNA form, the CDR3 reads TGCGCCAGCAGCTTGAATCGCGGGGAACTCTACAATGAGCAGTTCTTC. Its protein is CASSLNRGELYNEQFF.

This clonotype came up many times. The rearrangement uses TRBV10-3 and TRBJ2-1, with D possibly matching TRBD1 (6 bases). This CDR3 has 13 residues. Germline CDR1 reads ENHRY; CDR2 reads SYGVKD. The V end was cut by 10 bases, the J end by 8 bases, with 18 bases between. DNA for the CDR3: TGTGCCACGGGCAACAGGGAGTCCGATGAGCAGTTCTTC. Translation gives CATGNRESDEQFF.

This clonotype appeared many times. The chain uses TRBV7-8 and TRBJ1-6; possible D gene TRBD1, 5 bases. The CDR3 covers 13 residues. Trimming left V 2 bases short and J 7 bases short, with 6 bases between. Germline V gene lookup returns CDR1 SGHVS and CDR2 FQNEAQ. Here the CDR3 reads CASSLQGNSPLHF. In nucleotides, the CDR3 is TGTGCCAGCAGCTTACAGGGCAATTCACCCCTCCACTTT.

CDR3 protein: CASSADFGRAYNEQFF. DNA of the CDR3: TGTGCCAGCAGCGCCGATTTCGGACGGGCCTACAATGAGCAGTTCTTC. The chain couples TRBV9 to TRBJ2-1, with no clear D. The V end lost 3 bases, the J end lost 2 bases, and 15 bases lay between the germline ends. CDR1 and CDR2 (germline): SGDLS, YYNGEE. The CDR3 consists of 16 residues.

This clonotype was recorded a few times. CDR3 DNA sequence: TGTGCCAGCAGCCCGACAGGGGGAACCTACGAGCAGTACTTC. This translates into CASSPTGGTYEQYF. The genes are TRBV7-9 and TRBJ2-7, with TRBD1 matching over 9 bases. The CDR3 has 14 amino acids. Germline V CDR1 and CDR2: SEHNR, FQNEAQ (reference sequence). V was pared by 5 bases and J by 2 bases, with 4 bases of the junction left unmatched.